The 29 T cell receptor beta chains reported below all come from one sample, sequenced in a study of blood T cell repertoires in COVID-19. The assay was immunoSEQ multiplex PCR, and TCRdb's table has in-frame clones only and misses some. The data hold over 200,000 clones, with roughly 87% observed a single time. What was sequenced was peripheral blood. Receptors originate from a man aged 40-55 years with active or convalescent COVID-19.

CDR3 coding DNA: TGTGCCAGCAGTGAAGAGAAATTCTATAATTCACCCCTCCACTTT. Translated: CASSEEKFYNSPLHF. This chain links TRBV25-1 with TRBJ1-6, with D unresolved. The germline V gene encodes CDR1 MGHDK and CDR2 SYGVNS. The V and J ends lost 2 bases and 3 bases respectively, with 8 bases between them. The CDR3 contains 15 residues. The complete variable domain, with remaining parts taken from reference TRBV25-1 and TRBJ1-6, reads EADIYQTPRYLVIGTGKKITLECSQTMGHDKMYWYQQDPGMELHLIHYSYGVNSTEKGDLSSESTVSRIRTEHFPLTLESARPSHTSQYLCASSEEKFYNSPLHFGNGTRLTVT.

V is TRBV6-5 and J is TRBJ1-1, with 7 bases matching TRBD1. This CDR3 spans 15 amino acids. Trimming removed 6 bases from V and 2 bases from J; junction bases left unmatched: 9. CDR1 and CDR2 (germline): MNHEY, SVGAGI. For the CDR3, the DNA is TGTGCCAGCAGGGAGGGGGCAGTTCTAAACACTGAAGCTTTCTTT. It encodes CASREGAVLNTEAFF.

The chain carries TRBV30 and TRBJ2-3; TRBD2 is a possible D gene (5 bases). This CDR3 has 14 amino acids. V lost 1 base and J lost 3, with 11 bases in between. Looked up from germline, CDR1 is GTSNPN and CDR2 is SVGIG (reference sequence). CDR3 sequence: CAWSGRGRTDTQYF. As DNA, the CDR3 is TGTGCCTGGAGTGGTCGGGGTCGGACAGATACGCAGTATTTT.

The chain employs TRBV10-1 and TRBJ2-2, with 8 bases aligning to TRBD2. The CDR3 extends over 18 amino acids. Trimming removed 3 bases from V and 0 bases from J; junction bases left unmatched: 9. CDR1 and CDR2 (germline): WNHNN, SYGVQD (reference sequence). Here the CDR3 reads CASSESSLAGPNTGELFF. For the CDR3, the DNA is TGCGCCAGCAGTGAAAGCAGCCTAGCGGGTCCGAACACCGGGGAGCTGTTTTTT.

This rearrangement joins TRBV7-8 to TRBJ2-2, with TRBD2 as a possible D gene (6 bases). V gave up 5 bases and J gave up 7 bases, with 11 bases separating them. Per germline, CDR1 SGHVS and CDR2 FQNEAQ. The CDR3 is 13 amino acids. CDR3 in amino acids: CASSASGSGELFF. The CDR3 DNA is TGTGCCAGCAGCGCATCCGGGAGCGGGGAGCTGTTTTTT.

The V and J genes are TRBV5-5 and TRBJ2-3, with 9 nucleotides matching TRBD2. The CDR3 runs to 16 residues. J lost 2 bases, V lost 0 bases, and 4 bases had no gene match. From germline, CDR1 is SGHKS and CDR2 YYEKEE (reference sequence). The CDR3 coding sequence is TGTGCCAGCAGCTTGGGTAGCGGGGGATTCACAGATACGCAGTATTTT. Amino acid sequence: CASSLGSGGFTDTQYF. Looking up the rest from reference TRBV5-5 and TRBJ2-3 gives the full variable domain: DAGVTQSPTHLIKTRGQQVTLRCSPISGHKSVSWYQQVLGQGPQFIFQYYEKEERGRGNFPDRFSARQFPNYSSELNVNALLLGDSALYLCASSLGSGGFTDTQYFGPGTRLTVL.

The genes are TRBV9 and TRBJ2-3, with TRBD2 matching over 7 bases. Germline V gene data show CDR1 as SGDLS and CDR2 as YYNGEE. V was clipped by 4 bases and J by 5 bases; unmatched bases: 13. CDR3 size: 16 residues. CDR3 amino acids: CASSSLWRGKEDTQYF. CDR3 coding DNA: TGTGCCAGCAGCTCTCTTTGGCGGGGGAAGGAAGATACGCAGTATTTT.

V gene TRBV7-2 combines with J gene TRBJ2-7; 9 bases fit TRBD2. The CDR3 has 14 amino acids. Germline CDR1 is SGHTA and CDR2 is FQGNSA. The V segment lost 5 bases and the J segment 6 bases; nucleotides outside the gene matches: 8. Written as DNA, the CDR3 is TGTGCCAGCAGCCGCGGGACTAGCTTCGGCGAGCAGTACTTC. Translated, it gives CASSRGTSFGEQYF. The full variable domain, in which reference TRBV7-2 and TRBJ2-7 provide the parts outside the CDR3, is GAGVSQSPSNKVTEKGKDVELRCDPISGHTALYWYRQSLGQGLEFLIYFQGNSAPDKSGLPSDRFSAERTGGSVSTLTIQRTQQEDSAVYLCASSRGTSFGEQYFGPGTRLTVT.

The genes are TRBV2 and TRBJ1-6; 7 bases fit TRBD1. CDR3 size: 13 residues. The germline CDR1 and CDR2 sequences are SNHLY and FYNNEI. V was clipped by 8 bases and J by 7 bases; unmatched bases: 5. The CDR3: CASSGQQNSPLHF. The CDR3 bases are TGTGCCAGCTCGGGACAGCAAAATTCACCCCTCCACTTT.

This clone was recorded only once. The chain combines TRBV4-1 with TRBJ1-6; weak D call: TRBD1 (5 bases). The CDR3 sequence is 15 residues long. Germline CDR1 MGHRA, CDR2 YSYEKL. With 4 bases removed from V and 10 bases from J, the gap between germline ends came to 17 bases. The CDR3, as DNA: TGCGCCAGCAGCCCTCTGATCCTGGCAGGGTCACCCCTCCACTTT. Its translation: CASSPLILAGSPLHF.

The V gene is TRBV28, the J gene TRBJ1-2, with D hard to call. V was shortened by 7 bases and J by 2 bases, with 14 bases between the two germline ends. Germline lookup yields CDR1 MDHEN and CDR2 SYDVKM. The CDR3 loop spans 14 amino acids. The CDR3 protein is CASTERSGNYGYTF. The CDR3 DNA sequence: TGTGCCAGCACTGAACGAAGCGGCAACTATGGCTACACCTTC.

The CDR3 DNA reads TGTGCCAGCAGCCCCGAGGGCTATGGCTACACCTTC. This gives the protein CASSPEGYGYTF. The chain carries TRBV7-9 and TRBJ1-2; D ambiguous. The V end lost 5 bases, the J end lost 4 bases, and 8 bases lay between the germline ends. Germline assignment: CDR1 SEHNR and CDR2 FQNEAQ (reference sequence). CDR3 length: 12 amino acids.

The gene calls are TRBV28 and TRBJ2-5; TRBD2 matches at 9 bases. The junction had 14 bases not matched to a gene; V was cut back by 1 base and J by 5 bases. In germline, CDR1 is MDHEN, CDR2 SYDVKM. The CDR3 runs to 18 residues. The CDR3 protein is CASSLLGSGRRRGETQYF. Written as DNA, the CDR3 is TGTGCCAGCAGTTTATTAGGTAGCGGGAGACGCCGGGGGGAGACCCAGTACTTC.

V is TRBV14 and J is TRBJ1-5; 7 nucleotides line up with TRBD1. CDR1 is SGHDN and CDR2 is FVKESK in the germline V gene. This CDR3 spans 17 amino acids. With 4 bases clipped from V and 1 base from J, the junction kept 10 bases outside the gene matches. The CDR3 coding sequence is TGTGCCAGCAGCCCCGCCGGGACAGTTAGGAGCAATCAGCCCCAGCATTTT. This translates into CASSPAGTVRSNQPQHF. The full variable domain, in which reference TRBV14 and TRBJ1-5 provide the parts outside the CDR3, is EAGVTQFPSHSVIEKGQTVTLRCDPISGHDNLYWYRRVMGKEIKFLLHFVKESKQDESGMPNNRFLAERTGGTYSTLKVQPAELEDSGVYFCASSPAGTVRSNQPQHFGDGTRLSIL.

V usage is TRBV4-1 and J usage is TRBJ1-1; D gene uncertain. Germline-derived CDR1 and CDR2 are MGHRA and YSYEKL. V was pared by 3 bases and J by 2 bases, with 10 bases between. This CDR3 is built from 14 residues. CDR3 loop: CASSHHISNTEAFF. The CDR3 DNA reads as TGCGCCAGCAGCCATCATATTAGTAACACTGAAGCTTTCTTT.

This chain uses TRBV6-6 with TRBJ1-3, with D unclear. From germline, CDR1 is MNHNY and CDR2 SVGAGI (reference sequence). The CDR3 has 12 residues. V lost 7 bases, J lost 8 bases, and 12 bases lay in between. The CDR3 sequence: CASTRSLDTIYF. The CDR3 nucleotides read TGTGCCAGCACCCGCTCACTAGACACCATATATTTT.

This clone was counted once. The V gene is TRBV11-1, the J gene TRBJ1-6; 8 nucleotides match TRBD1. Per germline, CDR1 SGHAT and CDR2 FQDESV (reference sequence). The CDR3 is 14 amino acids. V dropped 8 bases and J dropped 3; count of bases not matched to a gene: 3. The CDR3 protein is CASGDRGYNSPLHF. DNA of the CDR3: TGTGCCAGCGGTGACAGGGGCTATAATTCACCCCTCCACTTT.

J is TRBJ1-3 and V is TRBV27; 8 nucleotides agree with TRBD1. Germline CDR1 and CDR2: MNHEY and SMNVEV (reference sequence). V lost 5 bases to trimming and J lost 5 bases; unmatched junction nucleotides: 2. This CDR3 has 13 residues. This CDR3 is CASSGTGRNTIYF. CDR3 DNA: TGTGCCAGCAGTGGGACAGGACGAAACACCATATATTTT.

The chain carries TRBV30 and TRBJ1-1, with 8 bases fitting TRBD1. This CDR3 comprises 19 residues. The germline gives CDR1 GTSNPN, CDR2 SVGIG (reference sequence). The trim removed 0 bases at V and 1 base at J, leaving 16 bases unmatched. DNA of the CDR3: TGTGCCTGGAGTGTACGGCATCTCGGGACAGGCGGCCCGAACACTGAAGCTTTCTTT. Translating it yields CAWSVRHLGTGGPNTEAFF.

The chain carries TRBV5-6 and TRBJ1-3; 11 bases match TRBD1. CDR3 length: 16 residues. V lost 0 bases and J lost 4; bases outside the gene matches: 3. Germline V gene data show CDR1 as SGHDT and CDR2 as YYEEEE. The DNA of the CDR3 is TGTGCCAGCAGCTTGGTCGGACAGGGGGCAGGAAACACCATATATTTT. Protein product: CASSLVGQGAGNTIYF.

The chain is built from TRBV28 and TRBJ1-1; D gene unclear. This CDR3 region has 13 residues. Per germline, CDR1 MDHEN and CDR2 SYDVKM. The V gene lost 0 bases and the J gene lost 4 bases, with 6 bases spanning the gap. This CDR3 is CASSLWRSTEAFF. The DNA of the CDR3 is TGTGCCAGCAGTTTATGGAGGAGCACTGAAGCTTTCTTT.

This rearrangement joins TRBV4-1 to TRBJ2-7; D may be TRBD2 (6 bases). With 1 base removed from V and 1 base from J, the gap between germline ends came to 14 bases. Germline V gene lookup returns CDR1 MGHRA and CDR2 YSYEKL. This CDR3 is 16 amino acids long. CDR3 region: CASSQVSSSVSYEQYF. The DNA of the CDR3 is TGCGCCAGCAGCCAAGTTTCGTCTAGCGTTTCCTACGAGCAGTACTTC.

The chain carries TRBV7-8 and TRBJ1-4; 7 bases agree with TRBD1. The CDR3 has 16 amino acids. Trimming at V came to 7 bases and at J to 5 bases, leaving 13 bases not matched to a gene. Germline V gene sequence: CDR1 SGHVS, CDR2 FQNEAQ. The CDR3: CASIRGRGQRNEKLFF. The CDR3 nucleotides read TGTGCCAGCATCCGCGGGCGGGGACAGAGAAATGAAAAACTGTTTTTT.

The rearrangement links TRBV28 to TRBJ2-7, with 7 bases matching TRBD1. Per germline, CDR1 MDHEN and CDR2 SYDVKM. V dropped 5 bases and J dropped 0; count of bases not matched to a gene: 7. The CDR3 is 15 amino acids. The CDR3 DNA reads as TGTGCCAGCAGTGTCACGGGACAGAGCTCCTACGAGCAGTACTTC. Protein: CASSVTGQSSYEQYF.

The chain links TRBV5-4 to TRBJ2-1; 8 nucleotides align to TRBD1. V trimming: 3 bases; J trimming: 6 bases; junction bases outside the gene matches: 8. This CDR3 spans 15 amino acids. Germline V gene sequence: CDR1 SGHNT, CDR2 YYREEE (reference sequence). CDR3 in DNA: TGTGCCAGCAGCTACCCTCAGGGGGCGCCCAATGAGCAGTTCTTC. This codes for CASSYPQGAPNEQFF.

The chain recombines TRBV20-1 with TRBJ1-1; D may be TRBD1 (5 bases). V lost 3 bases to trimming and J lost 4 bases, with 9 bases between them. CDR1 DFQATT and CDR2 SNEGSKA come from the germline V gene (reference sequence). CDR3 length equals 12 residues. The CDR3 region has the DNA TGCAGTGCTAGTCCCGGGGGCACTGAAGCTTTCTTT. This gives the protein CSASPGGTEAFF.

CDR3 region: CASSGTGTLGKAFF. The CDR3 DNA follows: TGTGCCAGCAGCGGGACAGGAACCCTTGGGAAAGCTTTCTTT. The chain links TRBV6-5 to TRBJ1-1, with TRBD1 matching 8 bases. The V segment lost 6 bases and the J segment 9 bases; nucleotides outside the gene matches: 12. This CDR3 is built from 14 residues. Germline CDR1 is MNHEY and CDR2 is SVGAGI.

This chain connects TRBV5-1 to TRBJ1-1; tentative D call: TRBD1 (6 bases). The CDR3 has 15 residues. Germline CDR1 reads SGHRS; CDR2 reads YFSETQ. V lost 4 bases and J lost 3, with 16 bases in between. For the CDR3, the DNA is TGCGCCAGCAGCCCGCCCCCGCCAGGGGACACTGAAGCTTTCTTT. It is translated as CASSPPPPGDTEAFF.

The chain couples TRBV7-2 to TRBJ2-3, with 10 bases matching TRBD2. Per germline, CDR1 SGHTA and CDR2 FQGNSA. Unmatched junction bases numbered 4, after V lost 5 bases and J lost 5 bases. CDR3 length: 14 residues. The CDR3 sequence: CASSPGLAVDTQYF. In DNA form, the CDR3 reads TGTGCCAGCAGCCCCGGACTAGCGGTAGATACGCAGTATTTT.